The 2 T cell receptor beta chains below were found in one sample sequenced in a study of blood T cell repertoires in COVID-19. TCRdb's table, derived via immunoSEQ multiplex PCR, lists solely in-frame clones and lacks some. The sample lists around 190,000 clones, about four fifths occurring once. The sample taken for sequencing was peripheral blood. The receptor set was obtained from a woman in her forties with COVID-19, enrolled during active disease.

The V and J genes are TRBV5-6 and TRBJ1-2; D uncertain. Deletions cut 1 base from V and 7 bases from J, with 5 bases between. Germline V gene lookup returns CDR1 SGHDT and CDR2 YYEEEE. The CDR3 is 11 amino acids. CDR3 nucleotide sequence: TGTGCCAGCAGCTTGAGCGGTGGCTACACCTTC. Its translation: CASSLSGGYTF.

CDR3 nucleotide sequence: TGTGCCAGCAGCCAGCGAGGGCGGGAGAAAGAGACCCAGTACTTC. This encodes CASSQRGREKETQYF. The gene calls are TRBV4-2 and TRBJ2-5, with TRBD2 matching 7 bases. V gave up 3 bases and J gave up 3 bases; unmatched junction bases: 7. In germline, CDR1 is LGHNA, CDR2 YNFKEQ. This CDR3 spans 15 amino acids.